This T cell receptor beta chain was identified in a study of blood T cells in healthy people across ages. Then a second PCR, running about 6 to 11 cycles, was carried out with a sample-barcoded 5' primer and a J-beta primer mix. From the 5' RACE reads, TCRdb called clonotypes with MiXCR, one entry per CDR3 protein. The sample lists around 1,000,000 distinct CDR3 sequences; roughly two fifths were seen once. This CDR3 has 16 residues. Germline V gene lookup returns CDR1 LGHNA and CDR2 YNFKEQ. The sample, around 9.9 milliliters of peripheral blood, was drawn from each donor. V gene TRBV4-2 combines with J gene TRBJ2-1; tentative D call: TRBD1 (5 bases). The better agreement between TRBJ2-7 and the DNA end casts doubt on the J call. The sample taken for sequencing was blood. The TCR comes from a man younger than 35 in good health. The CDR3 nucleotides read TGTGCCAGCAGCCAAAGGGAAGGGGCGATCAACAATGAGCAGTACTTC. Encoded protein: CASSQREGAINNEQYF.